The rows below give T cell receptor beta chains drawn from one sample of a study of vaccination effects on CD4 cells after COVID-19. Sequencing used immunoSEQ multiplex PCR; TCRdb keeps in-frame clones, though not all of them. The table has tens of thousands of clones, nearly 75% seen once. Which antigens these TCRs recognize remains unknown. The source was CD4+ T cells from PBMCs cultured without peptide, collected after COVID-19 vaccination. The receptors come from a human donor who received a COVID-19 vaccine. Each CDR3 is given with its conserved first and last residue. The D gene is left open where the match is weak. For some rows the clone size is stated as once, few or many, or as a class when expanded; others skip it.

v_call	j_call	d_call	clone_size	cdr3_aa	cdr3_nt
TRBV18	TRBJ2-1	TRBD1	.	CASSPQSRDRAEQFF	TGTGCCAGCTCACCCCAGTCCCGGGACAGGGCTGAGCAGTTCTTC
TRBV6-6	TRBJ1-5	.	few	CASSLDRPSNQPQHF	TGTGCCAGCAGTCTTGACAGGCCTAGCAATCAGCCCCAGCATTTT
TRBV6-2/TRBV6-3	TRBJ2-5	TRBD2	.	CASSYRLAGGPEETQYF	TGTGCCAGCAGTTACCGACTAGCGGGGGGGCCTGAAGAGACCCAGTACTTC
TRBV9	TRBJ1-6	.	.	CASSVTANSPLHF	TGTGCCAGCAGCGTAACAGCTAATTCACCCCTCCACTTT
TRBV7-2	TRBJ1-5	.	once	CASSSAPGQPQHF	TGTGCCAGCAGCTCCGCTCCTGGACAGCCCCAGCATTTT
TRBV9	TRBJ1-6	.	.	CASSPLGNSPLHF	TGTGCCAGCAGCCCCTTGGGAAATTCACCCCTCCACTTT
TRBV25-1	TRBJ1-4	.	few	CASSEQGGTNEKLFF	TGTGCCAGCAGTGAGCAGGGTGGGACTAATGAAAAACTGTTTTTT
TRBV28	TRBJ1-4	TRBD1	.	CASSPPGTVDLRKLFF	TGTGCCAGCAGTCCACCGGGGACAGTCGACTTGCGAAAACTGTTTTTT
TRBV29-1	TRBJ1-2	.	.	CSVVKGEAGYTF	TGCAGCGTGGTAAAGGGAGAGGCTGGCTACACCTTC
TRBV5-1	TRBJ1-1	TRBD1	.	CASSLRQGEAFF	TGCGCCAGCAGCCTTAGACAGGGTGAAGCTTTCTTT
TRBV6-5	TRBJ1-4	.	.	CASSSPATNEKLFF	TGTGCCAGCAGTTCGCCAGCAACTAATGAAAAACTGTTTTTT
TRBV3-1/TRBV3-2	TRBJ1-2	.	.	CASSQGPNYGYTF	TGTGCCAGCAGCCAGGGACCTAACTATGGCTACACCTTC
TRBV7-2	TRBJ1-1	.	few	CASSLVDWGTEAFF	TGTGCCAGCAGCTTAGTTGATTGGGGCACTGAAGCTTTCTTT
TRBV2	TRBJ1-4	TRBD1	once	CATFDRGGNEKLFF	TGTGCCACCTTCGACAGGGGAGGGAATGAAAAACTGTTTTTT
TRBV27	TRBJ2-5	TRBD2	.	CASRAVAGGGTYF	TGTGCCAGCAGGGCAGTAGCGGGGGGGGGAACGTACTTC
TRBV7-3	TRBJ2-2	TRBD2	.	CASSSGGVGNTGELFF	TGTGCCAGCAGCTCGGGAGGGGTAGGGAACACCGGGGAGCTGTTTTTT
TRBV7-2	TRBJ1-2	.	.	CASSGLTGGRSGYTF	TGTGCCAGCAGCGGCTTAACCGGAGGACGTAGTGGCTACACCTTC
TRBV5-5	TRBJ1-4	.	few	CASSPAWNNEKLFF	TGTGCCAGCAGCCCCGCTTGGAATAATGAAAAACTGTTTTTT
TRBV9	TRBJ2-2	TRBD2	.	CASTTSANGELFF	TGTGCCAGCACCACTAGCGCAAACGGGGAGCTGTTTTTT
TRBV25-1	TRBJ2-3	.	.	CASSEWVNEQTDTQYF	TGTGCCAGCAGTGAATGGGTAAACGAACAAACAGATACGCAGTATTTT
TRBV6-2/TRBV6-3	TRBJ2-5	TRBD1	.	CASSYPGQGDLEETQYF	TGTGCCAGCAGTTACCCGGGACAGGGGGACTTGGAAGAGACCCAGTACTTC
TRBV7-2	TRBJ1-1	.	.	CASSLNPQGAEAFF	TGTGCCAGCAGCTTAAATCCACAAGGGGCTGAAGCTTTCTTT
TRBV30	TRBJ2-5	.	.	CAWSIGVGETQYF	TGTGCCTGGAGTATTGGAGTCGGGGAGACCCAGTACTTC
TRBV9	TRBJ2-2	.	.	CASSFPPNPDTGELFF	TGTGCCAGCAGCTTCCCGCCTAACCCCGACACCGGGGAGCTGTTTTTT
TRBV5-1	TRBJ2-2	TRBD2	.	CASLAGLGTGELFF	TGCGCCAGTTTAGCGGGGCTAGGCACCGGGGAGCTGTTTTTT
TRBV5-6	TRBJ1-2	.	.	CASSLGQKNYGYTF	TGTGCCAGCAGCTTGGGACAGAAAAACTATGGCTACACCTTC
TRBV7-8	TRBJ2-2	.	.	CASSLSSYAHTGELFF	TGTGCCAGCAGCTTATCCTCGTACGCCCACACCGGGGAGCTGTTTTTT
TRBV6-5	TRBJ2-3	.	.	CASSYSSGGNTDTQYF	TGTGCCAGCAGTTACTCGTCTGGCGGTAACACAGATACGCAGTATTTT
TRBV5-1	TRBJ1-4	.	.	CASSHRIGTNEKLFF	TGCGCCAGCAGCCACCGTATCGGGACTAATGAAAAACTGTTTTTT
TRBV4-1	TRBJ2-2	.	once	CASSRNKQEPYTGELFF	TGCGCCAGCAGCCGGAATAAACAGGAACCTTACACCGGGGAGCTGTTTTTT
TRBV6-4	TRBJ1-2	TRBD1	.	CASRAGTGEGYGYTF	TGTGCCAGCAGGGCCGGGACAGGGGAAGGTTATGGCTACACCTTC
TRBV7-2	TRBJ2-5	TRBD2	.	CASRPIAGATETQYF	TGTGCCAGCAGGCCAATAGCGGGGGCCACAGAGACCCAGTACTTC
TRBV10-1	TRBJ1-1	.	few	CASSEGNTEAFF	TGCGCCAGCAGTGAGGGGAACACTGAAGCTTTCTTT
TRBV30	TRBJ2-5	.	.	CAWSAQGTRAETQYF	TGTGCCTGGAGTGCCCAGGGCACTAGGGCAGAGACCCAGTACTTC
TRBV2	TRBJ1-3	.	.	CASNTDRRNTIYF	TGTGCCAGCAACACGGACAGACGAAACACCATATATTTT
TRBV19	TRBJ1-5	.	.	CASKTDTTYSNQPQHF	TGTGCCAGTAAAACCGACACCACCTATAGCAATCAGCCCCAGCATTTT
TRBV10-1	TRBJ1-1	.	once	CASSGWDGTEAFF	TGCGCCAGCAGTGGATGGGATGGCACTGAAGCTTTCTTT